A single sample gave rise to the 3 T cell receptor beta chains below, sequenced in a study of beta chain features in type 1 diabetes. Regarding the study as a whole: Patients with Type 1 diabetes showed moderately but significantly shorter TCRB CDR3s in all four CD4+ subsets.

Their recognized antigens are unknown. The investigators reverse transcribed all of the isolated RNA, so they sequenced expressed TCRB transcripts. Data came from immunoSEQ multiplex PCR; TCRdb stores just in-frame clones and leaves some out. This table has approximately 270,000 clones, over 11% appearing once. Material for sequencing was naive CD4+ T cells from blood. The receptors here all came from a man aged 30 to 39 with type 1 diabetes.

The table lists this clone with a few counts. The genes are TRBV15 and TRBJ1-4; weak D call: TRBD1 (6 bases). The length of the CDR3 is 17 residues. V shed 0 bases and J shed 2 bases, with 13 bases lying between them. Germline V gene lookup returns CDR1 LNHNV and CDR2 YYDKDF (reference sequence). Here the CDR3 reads CATSRDRGQGTNEKLFF. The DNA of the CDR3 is TGTGCCACCAGCAGAGATAGAGGGCAGGGGACTAATGAAAAACTGTTTTTT.

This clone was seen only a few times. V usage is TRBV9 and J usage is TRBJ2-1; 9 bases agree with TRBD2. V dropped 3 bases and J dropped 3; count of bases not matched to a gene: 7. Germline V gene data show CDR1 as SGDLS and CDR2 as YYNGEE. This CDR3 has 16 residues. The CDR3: CASSEAGGPRYNEQFF. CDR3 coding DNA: TGTGCCAGCAGCGAGGCGGGAGGGCCTCGCTACAATGAGCAGTTCTTC.

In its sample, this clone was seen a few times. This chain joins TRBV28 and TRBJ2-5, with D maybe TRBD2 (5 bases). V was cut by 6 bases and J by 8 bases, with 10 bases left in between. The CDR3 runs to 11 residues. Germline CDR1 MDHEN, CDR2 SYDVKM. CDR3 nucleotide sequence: TGTGCCAGCAGAAGACGGGAAACCCAGTACTTC. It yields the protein CASRRRETQYF.